This TCR beta chain came from a study of cytomegalovirus exposure and HLA in healthy donors. The PCR employed 60 Vbeta primers together with 13 Jbeta primers. Data came from immunoSEQ multiplex PCR; TCRdb stores just in-frame clones and leaves some out. The data hold some 87,000 clones, with around four fifths observed a single time. The length of the CDR3 is 16 residues. Germline trimming cut 1 base from V and 8 bases from J; bases unmatched to any gene: 10. Germline loops: CDR1 LGHNA, CDR2 YSLEER. This clone is medium-sized in the sample. The chain has TRBV4-3 and TRBJ1-4; 7 bases line up with TRBD1. Source material: PBMCs. The sequence came from a man younger than 40 in good health and CMV-seronegative. In DNA form, the CDR3 reads TGCGCCAGCAGCCAAGGAGAACAGGGGCGGCAGGAAAAACTGTTTTTT. This encodes CASSQGEQGRQEKLFF.